The T cell receptor (beta chain) under discussion was sequenced for a study of T cells after yellow fever vaccination (dated by TCRdb to the late 2010s). Study-level background: Libraries from fractions with low cell numbers were prepared with the SMART-Seq v4 Ultra Low Input RNA kit. Two healthy male donors, one aged 18 to 30 and one aged 30 to 40 years, made up the cohort. To follow T-cell clones before and after both primary and booster YFV17D yellow fever vaccination, bulk TCR alpha and beta repertoires underwent longitudinal sequencing. Bulk PBMC replicates and cell subsets were isolated from blood drawn at multiple timepoints before and after both primary and secondary immunization.

This clonotype has a count of ten or more. There is no known antigen for this receptor. Base qualities were left out, and no much larger clone turns up one base away. Explained via the paper, the treatment or condition label denotes: live attenuated yellow fever vaccine strain. At each blood-draw timepoint, two biological replicates of bulk PBMCs were collected. A standard Ficoll-Paque protocol was used to isolate PBMCs from peripheral blood. TriZol was used to extract RNA from bulk PBMCs, from CD4 and CD8 fractions, and from dextramer-positive and dextramer-negative fractions. TCR cDNA was synthesized by 5'RACE template switching, through which a universal primer site and unique molecular identifiers were introduced. Priming of cDNA synthesis was performed from both the TCR alpha and TCR beta constant segments. Libraries were amplified in two PCR steps, with sample barcodes and sequencing adapters added in the second step. Sequencing of the libraries was done on either Illumina HiSeq 2500 (2x100 bp) or NovaSeq (2x150 bp). Under the source paper's analysis protocol: MIGEC was used to demultiplex reads and collapse the reads into UMI consensus sequences, and MiXCR was used for V(D)J alignment. Vaccine-responding clonotypes were identified with edgeR using replicate PBMC samples, with FDR below 0.01 and a log2 fold change above 5 up to day 15 being required. Bulk clonotypes were assigned CD4 or CD8 identity according to which sequenced CD4 or CD8 repertoire held them at higher abundance. TCRdb reran the public reads through fastp at Q25 and MiXCR, keeping productive beta chains. Merged by CDR3 protein, the rows form single entries marked with the most common genes and DNA. The V and J calls and clone size are TCRdb's, not the authors'. For this sample the table gives 600,000 to 750,000 distinct CDR3 sequences, of which roughly 12% were detected only once. The ten largest clonotypes hold about 15% of the sample.

The study at large found these results: Only two donors were included in the study, so the extent to which the findings can be generalized is limited. Computational filtering was needed because FACS-sorted repertoires could contain abundant contaminating clonotypes from the bulk population. A small share of clonotypes was detected in both CD4 and CD8 compartments, with the overlap likely arising from convergent recombination. Most clones expanded after primary vaccination (around 96% of CD4 and approximately 86% of CD8) were re-detected after the booster, suggesting that broad memory maintenance occurred. The secondary T-cell response was found to be weaker but faster than the primary response, with a peak reached on day 5 rather than on day 15.

The material was PBMCs, obtained on the day of the yellow fever booster vaccination. The TCR was taken from a man younger than 45 who received the YFV17D yellow fever vaccine.

The CDR3 reads as follows: CASSLGDREETQYF. The nucleotide sequence is TGCGCCAGCAGCTTGGGAGACAGGGAGGAGACCCAGTACTTC. The chain is made from TRBV5-1 and TRBJ2-5; the central 7 bases match TRBD1. From the cysteine up to the phenylalanine, the CDR3 has a length of 14 residues. Only the CDR3 DNA stays, 42 bases, in frame from base 1. As encoded in the germline V gene, CDR1 is SGHRS while CDR2 is YFSETQ. V ends up 0 bases short and J 5 bases short, with an unmatched junction base count of 4.